These 21 T cell receptor beta chains came from one sample sequenced in a study of T-cell memory formation after mild COVID-19. TCRdb redid the calling of the 5' RACE reads with MiXCR, one entry per CDR3 protein. The repertoire holds hundreds of thousands of distinct CDR3 sequences, with roughly 17% as singletons. The sample consisted of PBMCs or a T cell subset sorted from them (not recorded which). These receptors were collected from an adult woman who had mild COVID-19 (a few samples of this study predate the infection). Cell type and time point are not known.

This clonotype was counted a few times. The J gene is TRBJ2-6, the V gene TRBV4-3; D is ambiguous. The CDR3 totals 15 residues. Germline V gene data show CDR1 as LGHNA and CDR2 as YSLEER. Deletions cut 4 bases from V and 0 bases from J, with 7 bases between. The CDR3 loop is CASSPRISGANVLTF. In DNA, the CDR3 is TGCGCCAGCAGCCCGAGGATCTCTGGGGCCAACGTCCTGACTTTC.

The rearrangement links TRBV12-3 or TRBV12-4 to TRBJ1-1; D ambiguous. Trimming removed 8 bases at V and 3 bases at J, with 16 bases between. The CDR3 has 14 amino acids. In DNA form, the CDR3 reads TGTGCCAGCTGTACCGACGGGGTTTACACTGAAGCTTTCTTT. Its translation is CASCTDGVYTEAFF.

The genes are TRBV5-1 and TRBJ2-5; perhaps TRBD2 as D (6 bases). The CDR3 sequence is 13 residues long. Germline CDR1 SGHRS, CDR2 YFSETQ. V lost 5 bases and J lost 5, with 13 bases in between. The CDR3 region is CASRPYRGETQYF. The CDR3 region has the DNA TGCGCCAGCAGACCTTACCGGGGGGAGACCCAGTACTTC.

CDR3 DNA: TGTGCCAGCAGTACGGGCCAGGGGTTACTGTATGGCTACACCTTC. Protein product: CASSTGQGLLYGYTF. V and J are TRBV6-5 and TRBJ1-2; D may be TRBD1 (6 bases). CDR1 is MNHEY and CDR2 is SVGAGI in the germline V gene. The V end lost 5 bases, the J end lost 5 bases, and 18 bases lay between the germline ends. There are 15 residues in the CDR3.

This clonotype came up a few times. The V and J genes are TRBV20-1 and TRBJ2-1; 8 bases are shared with TRBD2. The CDR3 totals 14 residues. In germline, CDR1 is DFQATT, CDR2 SNEGSKA (reference sequence). V gave up 5 bases and J gave up 0 bases; unmatched junction bases: 3. CDR3 nucleotides: TGCAGTGCTCGGGCGGGGGGCTCCTACAATGAGCAGTTCTTC. It specifies CSARAGGSYNEQFF.

This clonotype was observed a few times. The chain carries TRBV7-9 and TRBJ2-7, with D maybe TRBD2 (6 bases). The CDR3 runs 14 residues. V gave up 5 bases and J gave up 0 bases, with 11 bases separating them. Germline CDR1 is SEHNR and CDR2 is FQNEAQ (reference sequence). The CDR3 reads CASSRGTDSYEQYF. The CDR3, as DNA: TGTGCCAGCAGCCGCGGGACGGACTCCTACGAGCAGTACTTC.

The chain has TRBV19 and TRBJ2-7, with D possibly TRBD2 on 6 matching bases. The CDR3 totals 15 residues. The V end was cut by 5 bases, the J end by 2 bases, with 16 bases between. The germline gives CDR1 LNHDA, CDR2 SQIVND (reference sequence). The CDR3 protein is CASSSHGGPTYEQYF. As DNA, the CDR3 is TGTGCCAGTAGTTCCCACGGGGGACCCACCTACGAGCAGTACTTC.

This clonotype was seen more than once but under ten times. The rearrangement links TRBV10-3 to TRBJ1-1, with D possibly being TRBD1 (5 bases). Trimming removed 0 bases from V and 8 bases from J, with 10 bases in between. The CDR3 loop spans 13 amino acids. In germline, CDR1 is ENHRY, CDR2 SYGVKD. The CDR3 sequence: CAISESWDREAFF. CDR3 sequence (DNA): TGTGCCATCAGTGAGTCGTGGGACCGGGAAGCTTTCTTT.

The genes are TRBV7-8 and TRBJ2-1; D uncertain. Germline CDR1 SGHVS, CDR2 FQNEAQ. V was pared by 1 base and J by 4 bases, with 14 bases between. The CDR3 totals 16 residues. DNA of the CDR3: TGTGCCAGCAGCTTAGTTAGGTCCCAATTGTACAATGAGCAGTTCTTC. Translation gives CASSLVRSQLYNEQFF. The whole variable domain, filled in from reference TRBV7-8 and TRBJ2-1, reads GAGVSQSPRYKVAKRGQDVALRCDPISGHVSLFWYQQALGQGPEFLTYFQNEAQLDKSGLPSDRFFAERPEGSVSTLKIQRTQQEDSAVYLCASSLVRSQLYNEQFFGPGTRLTVL.

The chain joins TRBV7-6 to TRBJ2-2, with a weak D call TRBD2 (5 bases). In germline, CDR1 is SGHVS, CDR2 FNYEAQ. Trimming shortened V by 1 base and J by 4 bases, and 10 bases separated the two germline ends. The CDR3 is made up of 15 amino acids. For the CDR3, the DNA is TGTGCCAGCAGCTTAGTCCCTAGCAGCACCGGGGAGCTGTTTTTT. It yields the protein CASSLVPSSTGELFF.

Only a few counts were recorded for this clonotype. This chain links TRBV12-3 or TRBV12-4 with TRBJ2-3, with D tentatively TRBD2 (6 bases). This CDR3 region has 16 residues. Trimming stripped 3 bases from V and 2 bases from J, with 15 bases between. The CDR3 nucleotides are TGTGCCAGCAGTTTCCCCGCGCGGGGAAACACAGATACGCAGTATTTT. Residues: CASSFPARGNTDTQYF.

The chain employs TRBV24-1 and TRBJ1-2; D uncertain. The CDR3 totals 13 residues. Germline CDR1 and CDR2: KGHDR and SFDVKD. Trimming cost V 0 bases and J 7 bases, with 8 bases left between them. The CDR3 sequence is CATSDLGRPGYTF. The CDR3 DNA is TGTGCCACCAGTGATTTGGGCCGCCCTGGCTACACCTTC.

This chain connects TRBV18 to TRBJ2-3, with unresolved D. The V and J ends lost 3 bases and 5 bases respectively, with 9 bases between them. From germline, CDR1 is KGHSH and CDR2 LQKENI. The CDR3 has 13 amino acids. The CDR3 reads CASSPSLEDTQYF. DNA for the CDR3: TGTGCCAGCTCACCGTCCCTTGAAGATACGCAGTATTTT.

The chain joins TRBV15 to TRBJ2-3, with TRBD1 as a possible D gene (6 bases). Germline V lookup: CDR1 LNHNV, CDR2 YYDKDF (reference sequence). V gave up 1 base and J gave up 2 bases, with 16 bases separating them. The CDR3 length is 17 residues. The CDR3 loop is CATSRGTQGPPTDTQYF. CDR3 sequence (DNA): TGTGCCACCAGCAGAGGAACACAGGGCCCTCCCACAGATACGCAGTATTTT.

This clonotype was observed a few times. The rearrangement links TRBV5-4 to TRBJ2-2, with D possibly TRBD2 on 6 matching bases. From germline, CDR1 is SGHNT and CDR2 YYREEE (reference sequence). There are 16 residues in the CDR3. Deletions cut 1 base from V and 0 bases from J, with 10 bases between. This CDR3 is CASSLTGVSNTGELFF. As DNA, the CDR3 is TGTGCCAGCAGCTTGACGGGAGTATCGAACACCGGGGAGCTGTTTTTT.

The rearrangement links TRBV5-1 to TRBJ1-3; tentatively, D is TRBD1 (5 bases). The CDR3 has 16 amino acids. V lost 4 bases and J 0 bases, leaving 14 bases between the germline ends. Germline CDR1 and CDR2: SGHRS and YFSETQ. The CDR3 DNA follows: TGCGCCAGCAGCATATTAGACAGTTACTCTGGAAACACCATATATTTT. Amino acid sequence: CASSILDSYSGNTIYF.

This chain links TRBV4-3 with TRBJ2-6; D remains unclear. V lost 0 bases and J lost 2, with 11 bases in between. From germline, CDR1 is LGHNA and CDR2 YSLEER. This CDR3 is built from 17 residues. The CDR3 DNA follows: TGCGCCAGCAGCCAAGATCGGGCAGGTACTGGGGCCAACGTCCTGACTTTC. It translates to CASSQDRAGTGANVLTF.

The chain combines TRBV7-3 with TRBJ2-3; 9 bases fit TRBD2. In germline, CDR1 is SGHTA, CDR2 FQGTGA. Losses at the gene ends were 1 base for V and 1 base for J; bases not matched to a gene: 6. CDR3 length: 17 residues. In DNA form, the CDR3 reads TGTGCCAGCAGCTTAAGGAGTAGCGGGGGTGGCACAGATACGCAGTATTTT. This sequence encodes CASSLRSSGGGTDTQYF.

This clonotype was detected only a few times. This chain connects TRBV5-1 to TRBJ2-3; 16 bases agree with TRBD2. CDR3 length: 19 residues. V dropped 5 bases and J dropped 0; count of bases not matched to a gene: 9. Per the germline V gene, CDR1 is SGHRS and CDR2 is YFSETQ. In DNA, the CDR3 is TGCGCCAGCAGTGAGGGACTAGCGGGGGGGCCGGTCAGCACAGATACGCAGTATTTT. Translation gives CASSEGLAGGPVSTDTQYF.

There are a few counts of this clonotype. This chain joins TRBV5-1 and TRBJ2-1; D is possibly TRBD2 (5 bases). Germline CDR1 and CDR2: SGHRS and YFSETQ. Trimming shortened V by 3 bases and J by 0 bases, and 10 bases separated the two germline ends. This CDR3 contains 15 residues. This CDR3 is CASSSGRGSYNEQFF. CDR3 DNA sequence: TGCGCCAGCAGCTCGGGCCGGGGCTCCTACAATGAGCAGTTCTTC.

The rearrangement uses TRBV29-1 and TRBJ2-7; the D gene is possibly TRBD1 (6 bases). The CDR3 sequence is 12 residues long. V was shortened by 8 bases and J by 4 bases, with 15 bases between the two germline ends. The germline V gene has CDR1 SQVTM and CDR2 ANQGSEA. CDR3 DNA sequence: TGCAGCACCCGGGACACCAAGTACGAGCAGTACTTC. Translation: CSTRDTKYEQYF.